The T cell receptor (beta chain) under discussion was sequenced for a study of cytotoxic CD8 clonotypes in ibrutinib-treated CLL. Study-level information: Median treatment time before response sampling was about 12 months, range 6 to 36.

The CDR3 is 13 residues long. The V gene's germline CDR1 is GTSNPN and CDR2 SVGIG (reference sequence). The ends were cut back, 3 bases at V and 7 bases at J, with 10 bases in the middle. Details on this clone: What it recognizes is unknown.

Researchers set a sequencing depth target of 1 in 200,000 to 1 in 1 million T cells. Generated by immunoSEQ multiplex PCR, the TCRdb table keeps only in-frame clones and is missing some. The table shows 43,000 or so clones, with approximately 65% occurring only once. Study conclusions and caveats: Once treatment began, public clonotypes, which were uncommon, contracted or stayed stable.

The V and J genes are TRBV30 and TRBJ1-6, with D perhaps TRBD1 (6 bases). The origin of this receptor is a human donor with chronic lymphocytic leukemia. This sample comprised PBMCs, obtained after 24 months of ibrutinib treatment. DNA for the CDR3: TGTGCCTGGAGGGACAGCTTGAATTCACCCCTCCACTTT. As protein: CAWRDSLNSPLHF.